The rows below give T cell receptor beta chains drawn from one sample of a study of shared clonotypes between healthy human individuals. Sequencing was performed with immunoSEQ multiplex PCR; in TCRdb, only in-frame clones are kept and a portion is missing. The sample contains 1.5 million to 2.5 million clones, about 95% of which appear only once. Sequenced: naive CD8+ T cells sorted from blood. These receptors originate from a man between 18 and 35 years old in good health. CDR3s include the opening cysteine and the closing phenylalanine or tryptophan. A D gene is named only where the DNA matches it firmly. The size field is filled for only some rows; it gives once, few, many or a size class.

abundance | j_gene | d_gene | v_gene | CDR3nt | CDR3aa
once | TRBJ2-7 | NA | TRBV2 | TGTGCCAGCAGTGTCGGGGGAATCTACGAGCAGTACTTC | CASSVGGIYEQYF
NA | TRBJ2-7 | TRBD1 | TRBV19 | TGTGCCAGTAGTATGTTCCCAGGGGGCGGCTACGAGCAGTACTTC | CASSMFPGGGYEQYF
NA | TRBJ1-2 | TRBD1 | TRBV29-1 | TGCAGCGTAACAGGGGGCGCTGACTATGGCTACACCTTC | CSVTGGADYGYTF
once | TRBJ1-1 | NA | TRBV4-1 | TGCGCCAGCAGCCACCTTACACTAAACACTGAAGCTTTCTTT | CASSHLTLNTEAFF
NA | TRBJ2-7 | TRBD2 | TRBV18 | TGTGCCAGCTCATATACCGGGACTAGCGGGGACGAGCAGTACTTC | CASSYTGTSGDEQYF
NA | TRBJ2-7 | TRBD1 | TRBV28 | TGTGCCAGCAGTTTCTCGGGACAGGGGGGTGACGAGCAGTACTTC | CASSFSGQGGDEQYF
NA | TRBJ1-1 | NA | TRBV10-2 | TGCGCCAGCAGTGATGAGATTGAAGCTTTCTTT | CASSDEIEAFF
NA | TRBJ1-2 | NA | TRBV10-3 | TGTGCCATTGGTGGCTATGGCTACACCTTC | CAIGGYGYTF
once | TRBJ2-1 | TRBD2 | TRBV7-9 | TGTGCCAGCAGCCCATGGACTAGCGGGGCTTCTAGCTCCTACAATGAGCAGTTCTTC | CASSPWTSGASSSYNEQFF
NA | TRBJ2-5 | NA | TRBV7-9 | TGTGCCAGCACATCTCGGGGCCCCCGGGAGACCCAGTACTTC | CASTSRGPRETQYF
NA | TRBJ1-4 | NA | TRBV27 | TGTGCCAGCCCGGACGACAAAGAAAAACTGTTTTTT | CASPDDKEKLFF
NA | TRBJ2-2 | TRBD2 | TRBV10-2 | TGCGCCAGCAGTTTACTAGCGGGGGCGCGGTTGGACACCGGGGAGCTGTTTTTT | CASSLLAGARLDTGELFF
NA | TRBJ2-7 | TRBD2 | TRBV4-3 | TGCGCCAGCAGCCAAGAGAACAGCGGGAACTACGAGCAGTACTTC | CASSQENSGNYEQYF
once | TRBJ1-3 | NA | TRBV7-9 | TGTGCCAGCAGCTTAGGCGAGAGCTCTGGAAACACCATATATTTT | CASSLGESSGNTIYF
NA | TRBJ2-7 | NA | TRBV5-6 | TGTGCCAGCAGCCCCGCCGGGAACTCCTACGAGCAGTACTTC | CASSPAGNSYEQYF
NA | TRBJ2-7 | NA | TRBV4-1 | TGCGCCAGCAGCCAAGATCTTGCCAGCGGCGCATACTACGAGCAGTACTTC | CASSQDLASGAYYEQYF
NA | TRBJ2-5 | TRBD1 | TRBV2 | TGTGCCAGCAGTGTGACAGGGGTCAAGGAGACCCAGTACTTC | CASSVTGVKETQYF
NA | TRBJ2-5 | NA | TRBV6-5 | TGTGCCAGCGGCCAGCGGGTGGGGAGTGGGGAGACCCAGTACTTC | CASGQRVGSGETQYF
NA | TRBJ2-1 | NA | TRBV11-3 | TGTGCCAGCAGCTTACGGGGTTACAATGAGCAGTTCTTC | CASSLRGYNEQFF
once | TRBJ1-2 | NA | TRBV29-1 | TGCAGCGTTGACCTGGGACTGAACTATGGCTACACCTTC | CSVDLGLNYGYTF
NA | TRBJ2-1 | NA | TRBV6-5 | TGTGCCAGCAGTTACGACGTAATCGGGAATGAGCAGTTCTTC | CASSYDVIGNEQFF
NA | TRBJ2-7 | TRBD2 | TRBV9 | TGTGCCAGCAGCGTAGACCCATCTAGCGGGGGGACCTACGAGCAGTACTTC | CASSVDPSSGGTYEQYF
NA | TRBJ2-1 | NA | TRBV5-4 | TGTGCCAGCAGCTTAGGTGCCCAGGAGCAGTTCTTC | CASSLGAQEQFF
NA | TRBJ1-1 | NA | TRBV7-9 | TGTGCCTGCCCTGGCGGGAACACTGAAGCTTTCTTT | CACPGGNTEAFF
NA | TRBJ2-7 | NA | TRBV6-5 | TGTGCCAGCAGAACTAGCACCTACGAGCAGTACTTC | CASRTSTYEQYF
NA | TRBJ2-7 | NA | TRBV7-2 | TGTGCCAGCAGCCCGAGTGGCCCTATTTTCTACGAGCAGTACTTC | CASSPSGPIFYEQYF
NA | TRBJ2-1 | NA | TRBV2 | TGTGCCAGCGCCCTTTATGAGCAGTTCTTC | CASALYEQFF
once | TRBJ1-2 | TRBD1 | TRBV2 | TGTGCCAGCAGTGGCGGGGACAGGGGTTTTAACTATGGCTACACCTTC | CASSGGDRGFNYGYTF
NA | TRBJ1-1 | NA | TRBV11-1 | TGTGCCAGCAGGCCCCCCAGTCAATGGGAAAACACTGAAGCTTTCTTT | CASRPPSQWENTEAFF
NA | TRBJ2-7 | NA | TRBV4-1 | TGCGCCAGCAGCTTAATCCGGACAGACCTCTACGAGCAGTACTTC | CASSLIRTDLYEQYF
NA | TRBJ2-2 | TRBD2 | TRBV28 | TGTGCCAGCAGTTTCTCAGCGGGGGCCCTCGAGAACACCGGGGAGCTGTTTTTT | CASSFSAGALENTGELFF
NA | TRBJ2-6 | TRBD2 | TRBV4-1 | TGCGCCAGCAGCCAGGGCCTCGGGAGGGCCCCGGGGGCTGGGGCCAACGTCCTGACTTTC | CASSQGLGRAPGAGANVLTF
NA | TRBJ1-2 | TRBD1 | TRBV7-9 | TGTGCCAGCAGCCCAGAGGGGACAGGGGAGCGGGGCTACACCTTC | CASSPEGTGERGYTF
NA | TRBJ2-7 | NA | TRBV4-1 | TGCGCCAGCAGCCAAGAGGGACTGGATTCCTACGAGCAGTACTTC | CASSQEGLDSYEQYF
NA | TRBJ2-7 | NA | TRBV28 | TGTGCCAGCAGTTTAGGACGGGTCTACGAGCAGTACTTC | CASSLGRVYEQYF
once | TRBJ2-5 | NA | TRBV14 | TGTGCCAGCAGCCAAGGAGAGCTTACCCAGTACTTC | CASSQGELTQYF
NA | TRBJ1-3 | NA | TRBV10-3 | TGTGCCATCAGTGAGTCGAAGGAACCCATATATTTT | CAISESKEPIYF